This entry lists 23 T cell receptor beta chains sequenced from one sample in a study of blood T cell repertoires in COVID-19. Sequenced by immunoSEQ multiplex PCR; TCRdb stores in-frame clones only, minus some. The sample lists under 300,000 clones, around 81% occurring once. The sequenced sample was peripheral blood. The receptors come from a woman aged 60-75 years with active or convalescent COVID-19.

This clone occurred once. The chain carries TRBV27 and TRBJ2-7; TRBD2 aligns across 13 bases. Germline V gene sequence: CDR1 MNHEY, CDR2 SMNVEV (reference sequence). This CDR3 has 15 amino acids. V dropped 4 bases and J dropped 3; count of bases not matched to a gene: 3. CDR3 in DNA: TGTGCCAGCAGTTCCCGGACTAGCGGGAGCTACGAGCAGTACTTC. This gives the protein CASSSRTSGSYEQYF.

The CDR3 DNA sequence: TGTGCCACATTATCGACAGATACCTACGAGCAGTACTTC. Protein product: CATLSTDTYEQYF. The chain employs TRBV27 and TRBJ2-7; tentatively, D is TRBD1 (5 bases). Trimming cost V 10 bases and J 2 bases, with 15 bases left between them. This CDR3 contains 13 residues. The germline gives CDR1 MNHEY, CDR2 SMNVEV (reference sequence).

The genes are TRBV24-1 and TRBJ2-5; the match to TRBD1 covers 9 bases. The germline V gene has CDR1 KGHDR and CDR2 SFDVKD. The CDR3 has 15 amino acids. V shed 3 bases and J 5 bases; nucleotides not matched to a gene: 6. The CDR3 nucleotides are TGTGCCACCAGTGATCGACAGGGGACAGGGGAGACCCAGTACTTC. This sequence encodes CATSDRQGTGETQYF.

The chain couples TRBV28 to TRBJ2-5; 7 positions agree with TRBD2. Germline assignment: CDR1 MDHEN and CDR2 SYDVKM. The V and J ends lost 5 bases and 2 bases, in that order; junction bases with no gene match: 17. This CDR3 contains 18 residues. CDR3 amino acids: CASSLSPGGSDSQETQYF. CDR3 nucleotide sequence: TGTGCCAGCAGTCTCTCTCCGGGGGGTAGCGACTCACAAGAGACCCAGTACTTC. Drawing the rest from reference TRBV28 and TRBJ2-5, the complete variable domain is DVKVTQSSRYLVKRTGEKVFLECVQDMDHENMFWYRQDPGLGLRLIYFSYDVKMKEKGDIPEGYSVSREKKERFSLILESASTNQTSMYLCASSLSPGGSDSQETQYFGPGTRLLVL.

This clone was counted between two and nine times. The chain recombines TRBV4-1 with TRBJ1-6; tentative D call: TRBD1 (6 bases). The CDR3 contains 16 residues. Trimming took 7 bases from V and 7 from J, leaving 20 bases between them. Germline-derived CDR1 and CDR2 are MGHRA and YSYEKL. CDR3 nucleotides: TGCGCCAGCACAGGGGCAGGGGAGATAGGAAATTCACCCCTCCACTTT. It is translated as CASTGAGEIGNSPLHF.

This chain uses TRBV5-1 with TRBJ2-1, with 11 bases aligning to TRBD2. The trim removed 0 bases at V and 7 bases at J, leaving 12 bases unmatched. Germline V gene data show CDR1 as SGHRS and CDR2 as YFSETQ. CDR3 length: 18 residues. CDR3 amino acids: CASSLDTSGGRGNNEQFF. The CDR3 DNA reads TGCGCCAGCAGCTTGGATACTAGCGGGGGAAGGGGCAATAATGAGCAGTTCTTC.

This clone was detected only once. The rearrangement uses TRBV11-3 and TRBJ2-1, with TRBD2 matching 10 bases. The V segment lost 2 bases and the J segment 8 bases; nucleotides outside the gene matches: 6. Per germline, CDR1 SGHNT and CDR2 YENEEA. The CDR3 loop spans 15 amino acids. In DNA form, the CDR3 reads TGTGCCAGCAGCTTATCCCTAGCGGGAGATGATGAGCAGTTCTTC. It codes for CASSLSLAGDDEQFF.

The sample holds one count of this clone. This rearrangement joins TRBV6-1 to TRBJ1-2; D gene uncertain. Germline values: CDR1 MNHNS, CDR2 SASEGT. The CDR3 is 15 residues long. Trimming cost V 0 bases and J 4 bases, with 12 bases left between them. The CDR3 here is CASSEAGVYLYGYTF. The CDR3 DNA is TGTGCCAGCAGTGAAGCCGGTGTTTACCTCTATGGCTACACCTTC.

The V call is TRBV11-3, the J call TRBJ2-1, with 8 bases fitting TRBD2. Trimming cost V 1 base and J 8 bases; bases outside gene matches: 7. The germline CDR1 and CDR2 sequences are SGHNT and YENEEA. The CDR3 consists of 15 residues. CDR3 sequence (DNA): TGTGCCAGCAGCTTAGGTCCTAGCGGGTACGATGAGCAGTTCTTC. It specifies CASSLGPSGYDEQFF.

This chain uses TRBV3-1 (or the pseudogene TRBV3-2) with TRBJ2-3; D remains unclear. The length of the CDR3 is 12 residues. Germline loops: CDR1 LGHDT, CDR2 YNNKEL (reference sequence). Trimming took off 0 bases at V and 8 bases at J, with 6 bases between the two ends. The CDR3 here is CASSQDFSTQYF. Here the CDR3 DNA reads TGTGCCAGCAGCCAAGATTTCAGTACGCAGTATTTT.

CDR3 sequence: CASSVAGGYIQYF. The CDR3 DNA is TGTGCCAGCAGCGTAGCAGGGGGGTACATTCAGTACTTC. V and J are TRBV9 and TRBJ2-4, with a possible D match to TRBD1 (7 bases). The CDR3 contains 13 residues. V gave up 0 bases and J gave up 8 bases, with 9 bases separating them. Per the germline V gene, CDR1 is SGDLS and CDR2 is YYNGEE.

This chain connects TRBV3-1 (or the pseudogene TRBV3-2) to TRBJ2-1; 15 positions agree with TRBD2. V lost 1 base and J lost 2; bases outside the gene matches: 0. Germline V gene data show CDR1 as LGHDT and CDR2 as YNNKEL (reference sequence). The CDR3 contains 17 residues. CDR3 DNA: TGTGCCAGCAGCCAAGGGACTAGCGGGGGGGCCTACAATGAGCAGTTCTTC. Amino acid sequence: CASSQGTSGGAYNEQFF.

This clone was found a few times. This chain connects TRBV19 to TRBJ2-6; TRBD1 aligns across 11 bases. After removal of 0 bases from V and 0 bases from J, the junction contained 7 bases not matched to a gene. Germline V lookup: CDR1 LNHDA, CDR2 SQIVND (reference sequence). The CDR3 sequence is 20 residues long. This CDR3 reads CASSIEGTGGVASGANVLTF. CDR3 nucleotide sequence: TGTGCCAGTAGTATAGAGGGGACAGGGGGGGTGGCCTCTGGGGCCAACGTCCTGACTTTC.

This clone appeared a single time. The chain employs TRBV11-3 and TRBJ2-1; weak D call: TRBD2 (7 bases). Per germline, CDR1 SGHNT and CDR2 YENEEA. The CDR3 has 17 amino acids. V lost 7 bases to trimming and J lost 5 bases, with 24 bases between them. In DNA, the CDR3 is TGTGCCAGCAACACCCTCTGGTCGGGGGGCGGGAACAATGAGCAGTTCTTC. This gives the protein CASNTLWSGGGNNEQFF.

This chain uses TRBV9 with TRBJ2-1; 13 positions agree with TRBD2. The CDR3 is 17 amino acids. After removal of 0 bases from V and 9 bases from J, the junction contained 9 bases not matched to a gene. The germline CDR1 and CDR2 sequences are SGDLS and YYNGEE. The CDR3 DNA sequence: TGTGCCAGCAGCGTAGGGACTAGCGGGAGAATAATCAGTGAGCAGTTCTTC. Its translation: CASSVGTSGRIISEQFF. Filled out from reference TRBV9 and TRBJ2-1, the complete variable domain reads DSGVTQTPKHLITATGQRVTLRCSPRSGDLSVYWYQQSLDQGLQFLIQYYNGEERAKGNILERFSAQQFPDLHSELNLSSLELGDSALYFCASSVGTSGRIISEQFFGPGTRLTVL.

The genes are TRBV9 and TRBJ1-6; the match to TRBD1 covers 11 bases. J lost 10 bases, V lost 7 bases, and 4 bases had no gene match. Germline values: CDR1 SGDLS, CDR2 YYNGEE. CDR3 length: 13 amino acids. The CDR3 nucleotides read TGTGCCAGCTCCGGACAGGGGGCCTCACCCCTCCACTTT. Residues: CASSGQGASPLHF.

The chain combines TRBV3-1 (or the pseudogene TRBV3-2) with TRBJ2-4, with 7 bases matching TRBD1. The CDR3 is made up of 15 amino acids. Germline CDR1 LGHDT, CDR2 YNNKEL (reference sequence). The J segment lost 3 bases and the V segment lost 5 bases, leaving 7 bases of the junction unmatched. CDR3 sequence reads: CASSVGTAIKNIQYF. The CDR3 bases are TGTGCCAGCAGCGTTGGGACAGCTATCAAAAACATTCAGTACTTC.

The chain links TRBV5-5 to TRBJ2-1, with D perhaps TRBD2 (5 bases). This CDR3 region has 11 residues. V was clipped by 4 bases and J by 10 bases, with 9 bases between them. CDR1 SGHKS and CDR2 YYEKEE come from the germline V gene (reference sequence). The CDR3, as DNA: TGTGCCAGCAGCCCTACTAGAGAGCAGTTCTTC. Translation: CASSPTREQFF.

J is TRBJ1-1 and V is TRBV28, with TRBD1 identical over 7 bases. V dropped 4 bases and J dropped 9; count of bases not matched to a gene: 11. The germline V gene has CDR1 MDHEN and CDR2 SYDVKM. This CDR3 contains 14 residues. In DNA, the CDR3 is TGTGCCAGCAGTTCATCTGGGACAGTTCGTCAAGCTTTCTTT. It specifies CASSSSGTVRQAFF.

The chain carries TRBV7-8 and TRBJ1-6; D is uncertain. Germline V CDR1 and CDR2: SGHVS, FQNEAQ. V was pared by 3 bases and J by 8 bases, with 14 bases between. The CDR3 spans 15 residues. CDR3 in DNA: TGTGCCAGCAGCTTCCCGCTGGGCCCAGATTCACCCCTCCACTTT. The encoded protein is CASSFPLGPDSPLHF.

The DNA of the CDR3 is TGTGCCAGCAGCGTCGGTAGTAGGCAGTACTTC. Translated: CASSVGSRQYF. The chain couples TRBV11-3 to TRBJ2-7; D uncertain. CDR3 length equals 11 residues. Germline V gives CDR1 SGHNT, CDR2 YENEEA. The ends were cut back, 5 bases at V and 9 bases at J, with 11 bases in the middle.

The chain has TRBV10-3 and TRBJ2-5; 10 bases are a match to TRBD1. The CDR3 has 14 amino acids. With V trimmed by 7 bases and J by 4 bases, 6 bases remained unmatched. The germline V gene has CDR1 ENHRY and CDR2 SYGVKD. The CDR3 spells CAINRQGAGETQYF. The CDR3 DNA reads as TGTGCCATCAACCGACAGGGGGCGGGAGAGACCCAGTACTTC.

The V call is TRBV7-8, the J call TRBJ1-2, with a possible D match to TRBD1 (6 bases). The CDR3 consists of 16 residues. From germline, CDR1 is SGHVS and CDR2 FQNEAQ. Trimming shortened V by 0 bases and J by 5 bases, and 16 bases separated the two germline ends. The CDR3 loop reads CASSLATGGPTYGYTF. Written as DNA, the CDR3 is TGTGCCAGCAGCTTAGCGACGGGGGGGCCAACATATGGCTACACCTTC.